The 16 T cell receptor beta chains below all came from one sample that was sequenced in a study of blood T cell repertoires in COVID-19. Some clones are missing from TCRdb's copy, which holds only in-frame ones; the method was immunoSEQ multiplex PCR. The sample contains 40,000 or so clones, 88% of which appear only once. Input material: peripheral blood. Every receptor here comes from a human donor in a cohort sampled during active COVID-19.

Comments on this clone: Other nucleotide sequences in the sample specify the same CDR3. This sequence joins TRBV6-4 and TRBJ1-1; no firm D call. Looked up from germline, CDR1 is MRHNA and CDR2 is SNTAGT. There are 14 residues in the CDR3. Deletions cut 0 bases from V and 5 bases from J, with 10 bases between. CDR3 amino acids: CASSDSSRGTEAFF. Written as DNA, the CDR3 is TGTGCCAGCAGTGACTCGAGTCGAGGAACTGAAGCTTTCTTT.

This clone showed up just a few times. The chain combines TRBV6-2 or TRBV6-3 with TRBJ2-1, with TRBD1 matching 9 bases. Germline V gives CDR1 MNHEY, CDR2 SVGEGT. V shed 2 bases and J 6 bases; nucleotides not matched to a gene: 5. CDR3 length: 15 residues. The CDR3 bases are TGTGCCAGCAGTTACCTAGGGACAGGGTTCAATGAGCAGTTCTTC. Translating it yields CASSYLGTGFNEQFF.

This chain links TRBV7-6 with TRBJ2-7, with D maybe TRBD2 (5 bases). Trimming left V 0 bases short and J 6 bases short, with 9 bases between. This CDR3 region has 13 residues. CDR1 and CDR2 (germline): SGHVS, FNYEAQ. The CDR3 here is CASSLAPAGEQYF. CDR3 in DNA: TGTGCCAGCAGCTTAGCCCCCGCGGGCGAGCAGTACTTC.

The genes are TRBV11-2 and TRBJ2-3, with 8 positions matching TRBD1. The germline CDR1 and CDR2 sequences are SGHAT and FQNNGV. The CDR3 is made up of 15 amino acids. Trimming took 6 bases from V and 6 from J; bases not matched to a gene: 11. CDR3 protein: CASSFGQGGIDTQYF. The CDR3 nucleotides are TGTGCCAGCAGTTTCGGACAGGGAGGAATTGATACGCAGTATTTT.

This chain uses TRBV5-4 with TRBJ2-7, with TRBD1 matching 7 bases. Trimming at V came to 0 bases and at J to 5 bases, leaving 2 bases not matched to a gene. This CDR3 region has 13 residues. Germline V CDR1 and CDR2: SGHNT, YYREEE (reference sequence). CDR3 region: CASSLGGQDEQYF. DNA for the CDR3: TGTGCCAGCAGCTTGGGAGGACAGGACGAGCAGTACTTC.

This clone is a singleton in its sample. The chain carries TRBV24-1 and TRBJ1-1, with TRBD1 identical over 10 bases. This CDR3 is 17 amino acids long. V was clipped by 3 bases and J by 6 bases; unmatched bases: 12. CDR1 and CDR2 from the germline V gene are KGHDR and SFDVKD. The CDR3 DNA sequence: TGTGCCACCAGTGATGCTTGCTCGACAGGGGGCTGCGCTGAAGCTTTCTTT. This encodes CATSDACSTGGCAEAFF.

The chain employs TRBV7-9 and TRBJ2-1; no reliable D call. V lost 5 bases, J lost 6 bases, and 14 bases lay in between. The CDR3 covers 14 residues. Germline CDR1 SEHNR, CDR2 FQNEAQ (reference sequence). CDR3 sequence reads: CASSPPTTLNEQFF. CDR3 in DNA: TGTGCCAGCAGCCCCCCAACTACTCTCAATGAGCAGTTCTTC.

The chain employs TRBV3-1 (or the pseudogene TRBV3-2) and TRBJ1-2; TRBD1 agrees at 8 bases. J lost 7 bases, V lost 4 bases, and 5 bases had no gene match. The germline V gene has CDR1 LGHDT and CDR2 YNNKEL (reference sequence). The CDR3 has 13 amino acids. The CDR3 loop is CASSPGQGPGYTF. DNA for the CDR3: TGTGCCAGCAGCCCAGGACAGGGCCCTGGCTACACCTTC.

The V and J genes are TRBV2 and TRBJ2-3, with D perhaps TRBD2 (5 bases). CDR1 and CDR2 (germline): SNHLY, FYNNEI. V lost 7 bases and J lost 4, with 12 bases in between. The CDR3 runs to 13 residues. The CDR3 bases are TGTGCCAGCAACCTCCGAGGGTCAGATACGCAGTATTTT. It codes for CASNLRGSDTQYF.

The chain recombines TRBV11-2 with TRBJ2-5; tentatively, D is TRBD2 (6 bases). The CDR3 length is 14 residues. With 6 bases removed from V and 5 bases from J, the gap between germline ends came to 16 bases. CDR1 and CDR2 (germline): SGHAT, FQNNGV. CDR3 protein: CASSRYRGSETQYF. Here the CDR3 DNA reads TGTGCCAGCAGTAGGTACCGGGGGTCGGAGACCCAGTACTTC.

The chain recombines TRBV28 with TRBJ2-7, with D perhaps TRBD1 (6 bases). Germline CDR1 is MDHEN and CDR2 is SYDVKM. The CDR3 loop spans 13 amino acids. Deletions cut 7 bases from V and 2 bases from J, with 12 bases between. The CDR3 region has the DNA TGTGCCAGCATGGGGACAATCGCCTACGAGCAGTACTTC. Its translation is CASMGTIAYEQYF.

The table lists this clone with a count of one. The chain couples TRBV5-1 to TRBJ1-1; TRBD1 aligns across 7 bases. The trim removed 0 bases at V and 4 bases at J, leaving 9 bases unmatched. The CDR3 is 16 amino acids. Looked up from germline, CDR1 is SGHRS and CDR2 is YFSETQ. CDR3 in DNA: TGCGCCAGCAGCTTGGGAGACAGGGAATGGGGCACTGAAGCTTTCTTT. Residues: CASSLGDREWGTEAFF.

The V gene is TRBV5-1, the J gene TRBJ2-3, with D hard to call. The CDR3 totals 12 residues. V was cut by 3 bases and J by 1 base, with 3 bases left in between. Looked up from germline, CDR1 is SGHRS and CDR2 is YFSETQ. CDR3 nucleotide sequence: TGCGCCAGCAGCTGGCGCACAGATACGCAGTATTTT. Translating it yields CASSWRTDTQYF.

The V call is TRBV6-2 or TRBV6-3, the J call TRBJ1-1; no clear D gene. Between the trimmed V and J ends, which lost 2 bases and 8 bases, there was a span of 15 bases. This CDR3 comprises 14 residues. Germline CDR1 is MNHEY and CDR2 is SVGEGT. The DNA of the CDR3 is TGTGCCAGCAGTTACGTGGGAAACCGGGGAGAAGCTTTCTTT. As protein: CASSYVGNRGEAFF.

J is TRBJ1-5 and V is TRBV7-9; tentative D call: TRBD1 (5 bases). V lost 7 bases, J lost 2 bases, and 15 bases lay in between. Per germline, CDR1 SEHNR and CDR2 FQNEAQ (reference sequence). This CDR3 is built from 15 residues. Written as DNA, the CDR3 is TGTGCCAGCACCTGGGGGGGGTCGGGCAATCAGCCCCAGCATTTT. This encodes CASTWGGSGNQPQHF.

This chain connects TRBV30 to TRBJ1-1, with D maybe TRBD1 (6 bases). The CDR3 loop spans 12 amino acids. Germline CDR1 reads GTSNPN; CDR2 reads SVGIG (reference sequence). CDR3 sequence (DNA): TGTGCATCGGAACAGGGCGGATTCCAAGCTTTCTTT. Amino acids: CASEQGGFQAFF.